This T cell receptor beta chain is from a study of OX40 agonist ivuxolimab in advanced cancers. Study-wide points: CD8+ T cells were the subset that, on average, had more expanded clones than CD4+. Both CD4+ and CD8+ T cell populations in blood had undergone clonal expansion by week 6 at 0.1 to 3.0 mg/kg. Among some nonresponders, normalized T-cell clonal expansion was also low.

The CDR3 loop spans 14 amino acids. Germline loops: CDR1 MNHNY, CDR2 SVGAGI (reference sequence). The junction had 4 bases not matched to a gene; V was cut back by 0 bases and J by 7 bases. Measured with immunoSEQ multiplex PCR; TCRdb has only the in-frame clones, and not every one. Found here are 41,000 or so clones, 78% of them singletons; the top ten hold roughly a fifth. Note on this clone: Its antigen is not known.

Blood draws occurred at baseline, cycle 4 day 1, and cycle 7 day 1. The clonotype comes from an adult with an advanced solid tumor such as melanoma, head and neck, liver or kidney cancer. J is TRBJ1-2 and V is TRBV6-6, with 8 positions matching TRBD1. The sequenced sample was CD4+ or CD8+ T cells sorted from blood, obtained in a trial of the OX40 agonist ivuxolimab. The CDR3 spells CASSYSGTGPGYTF. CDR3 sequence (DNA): TGTGCCAGCAGTTACTCAGGGACAGGTCCTGGCTACACCTTC.